This TCR beta chain was documented in a study of blood T cell repertoires in COVID-19. Libraries were prepared by immunoSEQ multiplex PCR; TCRdb keeps only in-frame clonotypes and omits some of them. The sample includes some 200,000 clones, approximately 82% of them seen just once. The germline gives CDR1 MNHEY, CDR2 SMNVEV (reference sequence). V dropped 4 bases and J dropped 6; count of bases not matched to a gene: 8. The CDR3 covers 15 residues. This clone appeared a few times. The clonotype was recovered from a woman aged 60-70 years with acute COVID-19. The V call is TRBV27, the J call TRBJ1-2; TRBD1 matches at 10 bases. Sequencing was carried out using PBMCs or T cells enriched from blood (not recorded which). The CDR3 DNA is TGTGCCAGCAGTTCCCTGACAGGGGGCAAACATGGCTACACCTTC. This gives the protein CASSSLTGGKHGYTF.